This T cell receptor beta chain was identified during a study of CD8 T cells in Susac syndrome. Study-level information: Of the sequenced Susac syndrome patients, six had active disease and under 10 were in remission.

CDR1 and CDR2 from the germline V gene are SQVTM and ANQGSEA. J gave up 1 base and V 7 bases, and 5 bases lay outside the gene matches. The CDR3 is made up of 14 amino acids. General study findings and limits: The number of individuals included in the study's TCR sequencing and HLA analysis was acknowledged as relatively small.

When the RNA was reverse transcribed, random hexamers were used with an input of roughly 0.5 to 1 ug. TCRdb fed the immunoSEQ multiplex PCR reads into MiXCR, producing one record per CDR3 protein. The sample consists of under 200,000 distinct CDR3 sequences, approximately 94% of them appearing once. As to this clonotype: Its antigen is still unknown.

CD8+ and CD4+ T cells taken from blood had their TCR beta sequenced. The TEMRA cells underwent FACS enrichment, while the CD8+ and CD4+ T cells underwent negative isolation. This receptor was obtained from a human donor with Susac syndrome. The sample taken for sequencing was CD4+ T cells from PBMCs. V and J are TRBV29-1 and TRBJ2-2, with 8 bases matching TRBD1. This CDR3 reads CSGTGTGNTGELFF. The CDR3 region has the DNA TGCAGCGGAACCGGGACAGGGAACACCGGGGAGCTGTTTTTT.